In its sample, the clone carrying this T cell receptor beta chain was seen once. The data were taken from a study of control samples from healthy donors and cancer patients. Method: immunoSEQ multiplex PCR; TCRdb's copy keeps in-frame clones and lacks some. This table holds roughly 130,000 clones, 75% to 95% found once. Germline V gene lookup returns CDR1 SGDLS and CDR2 YYNGEE. The CDR3 covers 18 residues. J was trimmed by 4 bases and V by 4 bases; bases with no gene match: 17. The receptor comes from a young man in good health. This rearrangement joins TRBV9 to TRBJ2-3, with 8 bases aligning to TRBD2. Sequencing input: blood. CDR3 protein: CASSSAHREGRGPDTQYF. CDR3 nucleotides: TGTGCCAGCAGCTCGGCGCATCGGGAGGGGAGGGGCCCAGATACGCAGTATTTT.